This entry lists 7 T cell receptor beta chains sequenced from one sample in a study of CD8+ T cells in alopecia areata. Extracted from the samples, RNA was reverse transcribed into cDNA to serve as the sequencing template. TCRdb keeps only in-frame clones here, not all; method: immunoSEQ multiplex PCR. The data show roughly 97,000 clones, 41% seen once. The specimen sequenced was CD4+ T cells sorted from blood. These TCRs come from a human donor with alopecia areata.

This sequence joins TRBV7-9 and TRBJ2-2; D uncertain. The ends were cut back, 1 base at V and 9 bases at J, with 0 bases in the middle. The CDR3 covers 10 residues. CDR1 is SEHNR, CDR2 FQNEAQ, per germline (reference sequence). This CDR3 reads CASSLGELFF. DNA of the CDR3: TGTGCCAGCAGCTTAGGGGAGCTGTTTTTT. Complete variable domain (other parts from reference TRBV7-9 and TRBJ2-2): DTGVSQNPRHKITKRGQNVTFRCDPISEHNRLYWYRQTLGQGPEFLTYFQNEAQLEKSRLLSDRFSAERPKGSFSTLEIQRTEQGDSAMYLCASSLGELFFGEGSRLTVL.

This clone occurred a few times. This sequence joins TRBV30 and TRBJ2-3; 7 nucleotides match TRBD2. Germline V gene lookup returns CDR1 GTSNPN and CDR2 SVGIG (reference sequence). The length of the CDR3 is 13 residues. With 3 bases clipped from V and 5 bases from J, the junction kept 5 bases outside the gene matches. Here the CDR3 DNA reads TGTGCCTGGAGCCGGCGGGAGAAAGATACGCAGTATTTT. Its protein is CAWSRREKDTQYF.

The chain joins TRBV2 to TRBJ2-3; 7 nucleotides align to TRBD1. The CDR3 covers 16 residues. Trimming at V came to 2 bases and at J to 4 bases, leaving 9 bases not matched to a gene. Germline CDR1 SNHLY, CDR2 FYNNEI. CDR3 residues: CASSESWTGGSDTQYF. In nucleotides, the CDR3 is TGTGCCAGCAGTGAATCATGGACAGGTGGCTCAGATACGCAGTATTTT.

This clone appeared a few times. The chain is built from TRBV7-2 and TRBJ2-3; 10 bases agree with TRBD1. V lost 5 bases and J lost 5; bases outside the gene matches: 16. Germline CDR1 and CDR2: SGHTA and FQGNSA. The CDR3 sequence is 18 residues long. The CDR3 spells CASSLSPPGQGKGDTQYF. The CDR3 DNA follows: TGTGCCAGCAGCCTGTCACCACCGGGACAGGGGAAGGGAGATACGCAGTATTTT.

This chain uses TRBV30 with TRBJ2-1; no reliable D call. Trimming stripped 2 bases from V and 10 bases from J, with 9 bases between. The CDR3 extends over 11 amino acids. CDR1 is GTSNPN, CDR2 SVGIG, per germline (reference sequence). The CDR3 loop reads CAWSLLGEQFF. The CDR3, as DNA: TGTGCCTGGAGTTTGTTGGGGGAGCAGTTCTTC.

Only one count was recorded for this clone. The chain links TRBV5-1 to TRBJ2-1, with 11 nucleotides matching TRBD2. This CDR3 is 17 amino acids long. V lost 0 bases, J lost 2 bases, and 4 bases stayed unmatched. Germline CDR1 is SGHRS and CDR2 is YFSETQ. CDR3 in amino acids: CASSLVAGLAAYNEQFF. CDR3 bases: TGCGCCAGCAGCTTGGTAGCGGGACTAGCGGCCTACAATGAGCAGTTCTTC. Based on the CDR3 plus reference TRBV5-1 and TRBJ2-1, the full variable domain is KAGVTQTPRYLIKTRGQQVTLSCSPISGHRSVSWYQQTPGQGLQFLFEYFSETQRNKGNFPGRFSGRQFSNSRSEMNVSTLELGDSALYLCASSLVAGLAAYNEQFFGPGTRLTVL.

This chain links TRBV30 with TRBJ1-5; D call uncertain. This CDR3 is built from 15 residues. Trimming shortened V by 3 bases and J by 5 bases, and 17 bases separated the two germline ends. From germline, CDR1 is GTSNPN and CDR2 SVGIG (reference sequence). CDR3 nucleotide sequence: TGTGCCTGGAGCACCCGGGGTCCGCGGGATCAGCCCCAGCATTTT. It yields the protein CAWSTRGPRDQPQHF. The full variable domain, rest sourced from reference TRBV30 and TRBJ1-5, is SQTIHQWPATLVQPVGSPLSLECTVEGTSNPNLYWYRQAAGRGLQLLFYSVGIGQISSEVPQNLSASRPQDRQFILSSKKLLLSDSGFYLCAWSTRGPRDQPQHFGDGTRLSIL.